This TCR beta chain emerged from a study of CD8 T cells in Susac syndrome. Study information: When blood was collected, patients with Susac syndrome were therapy-naive, were taking corticosteroids, or were receiving intravenous immunoglobulin alone.

Study findings and constraints: The study admitted that it had a relatively small number of individuals in its TCR sequencing and HLA analysis.

Concerning this clonotype: No antigen is known for it.

It was negative isolation that provided the CD8+ and CD4+ T cells, whereas TEMRA cells were enriched by FACS. The RNA input was roughly 0.45 to 1 ug, and it was reverse transcribed with random hexamers. Using its own MiXCR run on the immunoSEQ multiplex PCR reads, TCRdb lists one record per CDR3 protein. The table records about 140,000 distinct CDR3 sequences, approximately 95% of them present only once. Germline CDR1 SGHTA, CDR2 FQGTGA. CDR3 size: 14 residues. The V and J ends lost 3 bases and 1 base respectively, with 9 bases between them. V gene TRBV7-3 combines with J gene TRBJ1-1, with D perhaps TRBD1 (5 bases). The sequencing input was CD4+ T cells from PBMCs. This clonotype was sampled from a human donor with Susac syndrome. The CDR3, as DNA: TGTGCCAGCAGCTTGGGGGGTCGGAACACTGAAGCTTTCTTT. Translating gives CASSLGGRNTEAFF.